Following are 10 T cell receptor beta chains from one sample sequenced in a study of technical replicates of blood from several donors. Profiled with immunoSEQ multiplex PCR; TCRdb holds only in-frame clones, not every one. This table holds about 73,000 clones, 90% to 95% found once. The sequenced sample was PBMCs. The source is a human donor in good health. Some clones in this sample may be carry-over from other donors' samples.

The table lists this clone with a count of one. V usage is TRBV5-5 and J usage is TRBJ2-3; 14 bases line up with TRBD2. V dropped 4 bases and J dropped 4; count of bases not matched to a gene: 14. The CDR3 length is 19 residues. The germline V gene encodes CDR1 SGHKS and CDR2 YYEKEE (reference sequence). The CDR3 nucleotides are TGTGCCAGCAGCCGACAAGGGACTAGCGGGAGTTGGTTCGCAGATACGCAGTATTTT. Protein: CASSRQGTSGSWFADTQYF.

The J gene is TRBJ2-7, the V gene TRBV9, with 8 bases fitting TRBD2. CDR1 is SGDLS and CDR2 is YYNGEE in the germline V gene. This CDR3 comprises 13 residues. The trim removed 0 bases at V and 7 bases at J, leaving 3 bases unmatched. CDR3 in DNA: TGTGCCAGCAGCGTAGTGGCTAGCGGGGAGCAGTACTTC. This gives the protein CASSVVASGEQYF.

This clone occurred once. The gene calls are TRBV9 and TRBJ1-2, with D unclear. Trimming pared 6 bases from V and 4 bases from J, leaving 7 bases between. CDR1 and CDR2 (germline): SGDLS, YYNGEE. CDR3 size: 11 residues. The CDR3 region is CASTGTYGYTF. The CDR3 nucleotides read TGTGCCAGCACAGGTACCTATGGCTACACCTTC. Full variable domain (missing parts from reference TRBV9 and TRBJ1-2): DSGVTQTPKHLITATGQRVTLRCSPRSGDLSVYWYQQSLDQGLQFLIQYYNGEERAKGNILERFSAQQFPDLHSELNLSSLELGDSALYFCASTGTYGYTFGSGTRLTVV.

The chain joins TRBV11-2 to TRBJ1-2, with D maybe TRBD1 (5 bases). Trimming shortened V by 0 bases and J by 8 bases, and 13 bases separated the two germline ends. CDR3 size: 14 residues. CDR1 and CDR2 (germline): SGHAT, FQNNGV. This chain's CDR3 is CASSLEIGAGGYTF. CDR3 in DNA: TGTGCCAGCAGCTTAGAAATAGGGGCAGGGGGCTACACCTTC.

This sequence joins TRBV4-1 and TRBJ2-7; 7 bases map to TRBD1. Germline V gene lookup returns CDR1 MGHRA and CDR2 YSYEKL. V lost 4 bases and J lost 0; bases outside the gene matches: 9. The CDR3 is made up of 16 amino acids. This chain's CDR3 is CASSPTTGPISYEQYF. The CDR3 DNA reads TGCGCCAGCAGCCCGACGACAGGGCCGATCTCCTACGAGCAGTACTTC.

The V call is TRBV28, the J call TRBJ1-2; a weak D match, TRBD1 (5 bases). CDR3 length: 13 residues. Germline loops: CDR1 MDHEN, CDR2 SYDVKM. The V gene lost 6 bases and the J gene lost 7 bases, with 15 bases spanning the gap. CDR3 protein: CASSQGGRAGYTF. Written as DNA, the CDR3 is TGTGCCAGCAGCCAAGGTGGCAGGGCTGGCTACACCTTC.

The rearrangement joins TRBV19 to TRBJ1-1; D gene ambiguous. CDR1 is LNHDA, CDR2 SQIVND, per germline (reference sequence). This CDR3 contains 14 residues. V was trimmed by 3 bases and J by 0 bases, leaving 8 bases between them. CDR3 nucleotides: TGTGCCAGTAGTATTGGTCAGATGAACACTGAAGCTTTCTTT. As protein: CASSIGQMNTEAFF.

This sequence joins TRBV5-1 and TRBJ2-2; 10 bases fit TRBD1. Germline trimming cut 3 bases from V and 6 bases from J; bases unmatched to any gene: 11. Germline values: CDR1 SGHRS, CDR2 YFSETQ. The CDR3 length is 17 residues. The CDR3 loop is CASSSTRTGGEAGELFF. CDR3 DNA: TGCGCCAGCAGCTCAACCCGGACAGGGGGTGAGGCCGGGGAGCTGTTTTTT.

The chain is built from TRBV20-1 and TRBJ1-2; 8 positions agree with TRBD1. V lost 6 bases and J lost 8; bases outside the gene matches: 5. In germline, CDR1 is DFQATT, CDR2 SNEGSKA (reference sequence). CDR3 size: 11 residues. CDR3 bases: TGCAGTGCCGTGACAGGGGAAGGCTACACCTTC. Protein product: CSAVTGEGYTF.

This chain links TRBV27 with TRBJ1-2, with a tentative D call TRBD1 (5 bases). Germline V gene sequence: CDR1 MNHEY, CDR2 SMNVEV (reference sequence). The V end lost 5 bases, the J end lost 6 bases, and 16 bases lay between the germline ends. The CDR3 is 14 residues long. CDR3 DNA: TGTGCCAGCAGTCGGACAACGGGAGATAATGGCTACACCTTC. Amino acids: CASSRTTGDNGYTF.